This T cell receptor (beta chain) is drawn from a study of blood T cell repertoires in COVID-19. The wider study: Nucleic acid was either cDNA or gDNA, and it came from T cells, B-cell-depleted T cells, or PBMCs.

From germline, CDR1 is MDHEN and CDR2 SYDVKM. The ends were cut back, 0 bases at V and 5 bases at J, with 14 bases in the middle. The CDR3 length is 15 residues. This clone was seen a few times. Libraries were prepared by immunoSEQ multiplex PCR; TCRdb keeps only in-frame clonotypes and omits some of them. This table has nearly 250,000 clones, approximately 80% appearing once. The source of this sequence is a woman of 80 years or more with acute or convalescent COVID-19. V is TRBV28 and J is TRBJ2-7; the D gene is possibly TRBD1 (6 bases). The sequenced sample consisted of peripheral blood. The CDR3 here is CASSLWLRGQDEQYF. In DNA form, the CDR3 reads TGTGCCAGCAGTTTATGGCTCAGGGGCCAGGACGAGCAGTACTTC.